This T cell receptor beta chain was sequenced during a study of blood T cells in healthy people across ages. Study-wide points: Whereas aged donors had fewer naive CD4+ cells, long-lived donors had more of them and higher diversity.

This clonotype has just a few counts. The antigen is not known. A sample-barcoded 5' primer and a J-beta primer mix were used in a second PCR of roughly 6 to 12 cycles. TCRdb used MiXCR to reprocess the 5' RACE reads, holding one entry per CDR3 protein. The sample lists about 1 million distinct CDR3 sequences, 20% to 25% occurring once. Trimming left V 3 bases short and J 0 bases short, with 6 bases between. Germline V gives CDR1 SQVTM, CDR2 ANQGSEA. The CDR3 has 14 residues. A further study also used this sample, focusing on T cells of mothers and their children. From that study: The donor cohort consisted of a few healthy Caucasian mothers and their six children. Mothers and children who were related shared slightly more overlap than unrelated pairs, but not significantly more. The authors detected no persistent microchimeric T cell clones.

The clonotype originates from a girl aged 2-10 years in good health. Sequenced sample: blood. The chain is built from TRBV29-1 and TRBJ2-6; the D gene could be TRBD1 or TRBD2 (5 bases each). The CDR3 protein is CSVDGGSGANVLTF. The CDR3 nucleotides read TGCAGCGTTGATGGGGGCTCTGGGGCCAACGTCCTGACTTTC. Filled out from reference TRBV29-1 and TRBJ2-6, the complete variable domain reads SAVISQKPSRDICQRGTSLTIQCQVDSQVTMMFWYRQQPGQSLTLIATANQGSEATYESGFVIDKFPISRPNLTFSTLTVSNMSPEDSSIYLCSVDGGSGANVLTFGAGSRLTVL.